Shown below are 5 T cell receptor beta chains from a single sample sequenced in a study of T cell responses to AZD1222 COVID-19 vaccine. Measured with immunoSEQ multiplex PCR; TCRdb has only the in-frame clones, and not every one. The sample records 44,000 or so clones, under 85% being singletons. This sample comprised peripheral blood, obtained on day 0 of AZD1222 vaccination. These receptors all stem from an adult in good health.

The CDR3 DNA sequence: TGTGCCACCTTAACAGACCGGAACACTGAAGCTTTCTTT. This codes for CATLTDRNTEAFF. The gene calls are TRBV2 and TRBJ1-1; the D is unclear. Trimming removed 10 bases at V and 1 base at J, with 13 bases between. Germline V gene lookup returns CDR1 SNHLY and CDR2 FYNNEI. This CDR3 is 13 amino acids long.

This rearrangement joins TRBV5-5 to TRBJ2-5, with 8 bases matching TRBD2. The length of the CDR3 is 16 residues. The V gene's germline CDR1 is SGHKS and CDR2 YYEKEE (reference sequence). J gave up 1 base and V 0 bases, and 5 bases lay outside the gene matches. The CDR3 sequence is CASSLERGGFQETQYF. CDR3 in DNA: TGTGCCAGCAGCTTGGAACGGGGGGGATTCCAAGAGACCCAGTACTTC.

This clone was observed at least ten times. This chain connects TRBV28 to TRBJ2-7; TRBD2 is a possible D gene (6 bases). This CDR3 region has 18 residues. With 1 base removed from V and 0 bases from J, the gap between germline ends came to 19 bases. Per the germline V gene, CDR1 is MDHEN and CDR2 is SYDVKM. The CDR3 is CASSLLGSTASASYEQYF. DNA of the CDR3: TGTGCCAGCAGTTTATTGGGTTCAACGGCTAGCGCCTCCTACGAGCAGTACTTC. Full variable domain (remainder filled in from reference TRBV28 and TRBJ2-7): DVKVTQSSRYLVKRTGEKVFLECVQDMDHENMFWYRQDPGLGLRLIYFSYDVKMKEKGDIPEGYSVSREKKERFSLILESASTNQTSMYLCASSLLGSTASASYEQYFGPGTRLTVT.

The rearrangement links TRBV11-2 to TRBJ2-7; 8 nucleotides align to TRBD1. Germline values: CDR1 SGHAT, CDR2 FQNNGV. J gave up 1 base and V 5 bases, and 10 bases lay outside the gene matches. The CDR3 runs 16 residues. The CDR3 coding sequence is TGTGCCAGCAGCCGTGCAGGGGGCGCGGAGTCCTACGAGCAGTACTTC. Protein product: CASSRAGGAESYEQYF.

The V gene is TRBV7-3, the J gene TRBJ2-1; a possible D gene is TRBD1 (6 bases). CDR1 is SGHTA, CDR2 FQGTGA, per germline. The CDR3 extends over 15 amino acids. The ends were cut back, 4 bases at V and 3 bases at J, with 13 bases in the middle. In DNA form, the CDR3 reads TGTGCCAGCAGCTCTAATCAGGGGTTCTACAATGAGCAGTTCTTC. It translates to CASSSNQGFYNEQFF.